This T cell receptor (beta chain) is drawn from a study of Ad26.COV2.S vaccination and SARS-CoV-2 variants. Broader study findings: Placebo recipients had lower spike-specific TCR breadth than vaccine recipients.

The treatment was: 15 to 20 received Ad26.COV2.S at low or high dose, single or two shots; about 5 received placebo; per-sample allocation not given. The study sampled participants on day 63 after the first vaccine or placebo injection. From germline, CDR1 is SEHNR and CDR2 FQNEAQ (reference sequence). The ends were cut back, 5 bases at V and 10 bases at J, with 27 bases in the middle. This CDR3 region has 17 residues. Using immunoSEQ multiplex PCR, the repertoire was profiled, and TCRdb retains in-frame clones only, with some absent. The sample consists of around 270,000 clones, approximately 88% of them appearing once. As concerns this clone: Its specificity is not known.

This receptor was identified in a person between 18 and 65 years old who received the Ad26.COV2.S COVID-19 vaccine or a placebo. This chain connects TRBV7-9 to TRBJ2-1; D remains ambiguous. This specimen was peripheral blood, taken in a trial of Ad26.COV2.S vaccine versus placebo. The CDR3 spells CASSGNEVGSLNSEQFF. The CDR3 DNA sequence: TGTGCCAGCAGCGGAAACGAAGTTGGTAGCCTGAATTCGGAGCAGTTCTTC.